This T cell receptor (beta chain) was recovered during a study of a mutant IDH1 vaccine in newly diagnosed glioma. Looking at the study overall: Pretreatment consisted of radiotherapy, temozolomide, or both, with most receiving both.

The germline V gene has CDR1 MNHEY and CDR2 SMNVEV (reference sequence). The CDR3 is made up of 16 amino acids. J gave up 4 bases and V 5 bases, and 7 bases lay outside the gene matches. Concerning this clone itself: Its antigen is currently unknown.

Repertoires were generated with immunoSEQ multiplex PCR, while TCRdb's copy carries only in-frame clones and drops some. The sample has tens of thousands of clones, roughly four fifths seen once; the top ten hold 4% to 5.5%. General observations from the study: Induction of immune responses by the vaccine occurred in 85% to 95% of patients. No link was apparently found between pseudoprogression and changes in top peripheral T cell clonotypes.

As for time point: week 47, end of study. Vaccinated patients received 300 ug of mutant IDH1 20-mer peptide per dose, with topical imiquimod. The V call is TRBV27, the J call TRBJ2-5, with 13 positions matching TRBD2. This sample comprised PBMCs, obtained from a glioma patient whose treatment included an IDH1 peptide vaccine. The TCR comes from a man aged 40-49 years with glioma. CDR3 amino acids: CASSHRTSGSGETQYF. The DNA of the CDR3 is TGTGCCAGCAGTCATAGGACTAGCGGGAGTGGAGAGACCCAGTACTTC.